The 2 T cell receptor beta chains presented below share a single source sample, sequenced in a study of cytomegalovirus exposure and HLA in healthy donors. The primer mix had 60 Vbeta and 13 Jbeta primers. TCRdb keeps only in-frame clones here, not all; method: immunoSEQ multiplex PCR. The sample records 150,000 to 200,000 clones, 70% to 80% being singletons. Sequenced sample: PBMCs. The origin of the receptors is a woman between 40 and 55 years old in good health and CMV-seronegative.

This sequence joins TRBV7-9 and TRBJ1-1; 9 nucleotides line up with TRBD1. Germline CDR1 reads SEHNR; CDR2 reads FQNEAQ (reference sequence). V lost 0 bases, J lost 5 bases, and 4 bases stayed unmatched. This CDR3 has 15 amino acids. In DNA, the CDR3 is TGTGCCAGCAGCTTAGCCCGGGACAGGGATACTGAAGCTTTCTTT. Translating it yields CASSLARDRDTEAFF.

The chain recombines TRBV12-5 with TRBJ2-2, with D unclear. CDR1 is LGHNT and CDR2 is FRNRAP in the germline V gene. Trimming took off 9 bases at V and 0 bases at J, with 14 bases between the two ends. The CDR3 sequence is 15 residues long. DNA of the CDR3: TGTGCTAGCCCCCGGAGTCCCCCGAACACCGGGGAGCTGTTTTTT. Protein: CASPRSPPNTGELFF.